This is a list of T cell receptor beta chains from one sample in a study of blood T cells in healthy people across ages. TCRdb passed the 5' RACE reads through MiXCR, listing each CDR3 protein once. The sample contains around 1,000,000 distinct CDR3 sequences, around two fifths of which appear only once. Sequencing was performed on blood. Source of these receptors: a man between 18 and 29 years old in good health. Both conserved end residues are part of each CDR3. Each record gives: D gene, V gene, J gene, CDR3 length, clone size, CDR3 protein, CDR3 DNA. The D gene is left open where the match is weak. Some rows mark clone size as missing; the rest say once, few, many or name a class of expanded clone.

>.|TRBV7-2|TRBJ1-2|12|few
CASSEGLGGYTF
TGTGCCAGCAGCGAAGGTCTCGGGGGCTACACCTTC
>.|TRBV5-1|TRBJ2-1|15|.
CASSSAASSYNEQFF
TGCGCCAGCAGCTCCGCGGCTAGCTCCTACAATGAGCAGTTCTTC
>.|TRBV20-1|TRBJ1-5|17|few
CSARDQWGTASNQPQHF
TGCAGTGCTAGAGATCAGTGGGGGACGGCAAGCAATCAGCCCCAGCATTTT
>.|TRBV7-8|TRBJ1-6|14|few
CASSLIMRGGPLHF
TGTGCCAGCAGCCTCATCATGAGGGGGGGTCCCCTCCACTTT
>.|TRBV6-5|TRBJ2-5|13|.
CASRLGRRETQYF
TGTGCCAGCAGACTGGGGCGGCGGGAGACCCAGTACTTC
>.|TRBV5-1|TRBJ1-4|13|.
CASSVDTNEKLFF
TGCGCCAGCAGCGTGGACACTAATGAAAAACTGTTTTTT
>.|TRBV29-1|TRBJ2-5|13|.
CSVEGQPQETQYF
TGCAGCGTTGAGGGGCAGCCCCAAGAGACCCAGTACTTC
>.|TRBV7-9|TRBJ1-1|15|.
CASSPIFLWNTEAFF
TGTGCCAGCAGCCCTATATTCTTATGGAACACTGAAGCTTTCTTT
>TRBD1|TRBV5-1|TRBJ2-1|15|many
CASNTGTVSYNEQFF
TGCGCCAGCAACACCGGGACAGTCTCCTACAATGAGCAGTTCTTC
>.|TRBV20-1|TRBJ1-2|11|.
CSAYGVNGYTF
TGCAGTGCTTATGGGGTCAACGGCTACACCTTC
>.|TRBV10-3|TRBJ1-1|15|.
CAISESYAAITEAFF
TGTGCCATCAGTGAGTCTTATGCAGCTATCACTGAAGCTTTCTTT
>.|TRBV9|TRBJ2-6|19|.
CASSVASGTSSSGANVLTF
TGTGCCAGCAGCGTAGCTTCGGGCACATCCAGCTCTGGGGCCAACGTCCTGACTTTC
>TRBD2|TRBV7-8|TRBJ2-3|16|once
CASSLSAGGYTDTQYF
TGTGCCAGCAGCTTATCAGCGGGGGGGTACACAGATACGCAGTATTTT
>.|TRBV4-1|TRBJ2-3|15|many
CASSQETGGTDTQYF
TGCGCCAGCAGCCAAGAGACGGGGGGCACAGATACGCAGTATTTT
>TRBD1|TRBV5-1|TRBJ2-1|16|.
CASSSRQGGTYNEQFF
TGCGCCAGCAGCTCCCGACAGGGGGGCACCTACAATGAGCAGTTCTTC
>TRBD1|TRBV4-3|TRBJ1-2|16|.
CASSHRTGTGDRGYTF
TGCGCCAGCAGCCACCGAACCGGGACAGGGGATCGCGGCTACACCTTC
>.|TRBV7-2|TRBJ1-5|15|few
CASSLVPQANQPQHF
TGTGCCAGCAGCTTAGTCCCACAAGCCAATCAGCCCCAGCATTTT
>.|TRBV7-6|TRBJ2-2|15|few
CASSLLGANTGELFF
TGTGCCAGCAGCTTGTTAGGGGCGAACACCGGGGAGCTGTTTTTT
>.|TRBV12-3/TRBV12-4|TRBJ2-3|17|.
CASSSQGDLGGTDTQYF
TGTGCCAGCAGTTCCCAAGGGGACCTTGGGGGCACAGATACGCAGTATTTT
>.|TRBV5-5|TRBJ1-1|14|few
CASSRGHMNTEAFF
TGTGCCAGCAGCCGCGGACATATGAACACTGAAGCTTTCTTT
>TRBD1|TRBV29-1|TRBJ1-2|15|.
CSVEAGTGADYGYTF
TGCAGCGTTGAGGCCGGGACAGGGGCCGACTATGGCTACACCTTC
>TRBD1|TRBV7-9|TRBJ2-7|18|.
CASSFYRGAINQYNEQYF
TGTGCCAGCAGCTTTTACAGGGGCGCGATCAACCAATACAATGAGCAGTACTTC
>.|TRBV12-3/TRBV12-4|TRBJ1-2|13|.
CASKRGLWYGYTF
TGTGCCAGCAAGAGGGGCCTGTGGTATGGCTACACCTTC
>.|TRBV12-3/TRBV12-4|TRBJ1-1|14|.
CASSFRVTNTEAFF
TGTGCCAGCAGTTTTCGGGTTACGAACACTGAAGCTTTCTTT
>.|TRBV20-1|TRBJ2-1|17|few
CSAHSLGGGSSYNEQFF
TGCAGTGCTCACAGCTTGGGGGGAGGTAGCTCCTACAATGAGCAGTTCTTC
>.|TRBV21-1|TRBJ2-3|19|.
CASSLEGTSGGASTDTQYF
TGTGCCAGCAGCCTAGAGGGGACTAGCGGGGGAGCTAGCACAGATACGCAGTATTTT
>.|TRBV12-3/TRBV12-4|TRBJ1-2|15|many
CASSLAQGSSSGYTF
TGTGCCAGCAGTTTAGCCCAGGGGTCATCGTCTGGCTACACCTTC
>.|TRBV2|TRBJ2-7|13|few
CASSDPVPYEQYF
TGTGCCAGCAGTGATCCGGTCCCCTACGAGCAGTACTTC
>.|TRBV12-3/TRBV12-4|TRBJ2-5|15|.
CASSKRRGGGETQYF
TGTGCCAGCAGTAAACGTCGAGGGGGTGGAGAGACCCAGTACTTC
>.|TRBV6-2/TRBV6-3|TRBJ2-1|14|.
CASSYGTFYNEQFF
TGTGCCAGCAGTTATGGGACTTTCTACAATGAGCAGTTCTTC
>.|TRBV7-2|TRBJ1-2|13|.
CASSPGVAHGYTF
TGTGCCAGCAGCCCCGGGGTGGCACACGGCTACACCTTC